This is a list of T cell receptor beta chains from one sample in a study of blood T cell repertoires in COVID-19. Produced via immunoSEQ multiplex PCR; TCRdb's table is partial and in-frame only. Among about 160,000 clones listed, roughly nine tenths were seen once. Sequenced material: peripheral blood. The receptor source for this set is a man aged 55 to 70 with active or convalescent COVID-19. Each CDR3 is given with its conserved first and last residue. Fields, in order: clone size, J gene, V gene, D gene, CDR3 DNA, CDR3 protein. A D gene is named only where the DNA matches it firmly. The listing skips clone size in some rows; elsewhere it reads once, few, many or a size class.

.	TRBJ1-1	TRBV3-1/TRBV3-2	.	TGTGCCAGCAGCCAAAGTCCGACCAGGAGGACTGAAGCTTTCTTT	CASSQSPTRRTEAFF
few	TRBJ2-6	TRBV25-1	TRBD1	TGTGCCAGCTCGGACAGGGGGACTTCTGGGGCCAACGTCCTGACTTTC	CASSDRGTSGANVLTF
.	TRBJ1-2	TRBV29-1	.	TGCAGCGTTGAATTTGTGGGGGCTAGGGGCTACACCTTC	CSVEFVGARGYTF
few	TRBJ2-1	TRBV5-1	TRBD2	TGCGCCAGCAGACTAGCGGGGACGCTGAATGAGCAGTTCTTC	CASRLAGTLNEQFF
.	TRBJ2-5	TRBV19	TRBD2	TGTGCCAGTAGTGTAAGGACTAGCGGGGGACAAGAGACCCAGTACTTC	CASSVRTSGGQETQYF
.	TRBJ1-6	TRBV19	.	TGTGCCAGTAGTACCCGGCACAGGACCGCTGATAATTCACCCCTCCACTTT	CASSTRHRTADNSPLHF
.	TRBJ2-2	TRBV5-1	.	TGCGCCAGCAGCTTGTCAAGGACAGCTAACACCGGGGAGCTGTTTTTT	CASSLSRTANTGELFF
.	TRBJ2-3	TRBV5-4	TRBD2	TGTGCCAGCAGCGCACTAGCGGTAGGGTCAGATACGCAGTATTTT	CASSALAVGSDTQYF
.	TRBJ2-1	TRBV4-2	TRBD2	TGTGCCAGCAGCCAAGCAGGGACTAGCGGGATTAATGAGCAGTTCTTC	CASSQAGTSGINEQFF
.	TRBJ2-1	TRBV5-3	TRBD2	TGTGCCAGAAGCTTGGGGGCCGGGACTAGCCTCTCTAGTGAGCAGTTCTTC	CARSLGAGTSLSSEQFF
.	TRBJ1-5	TRBV15	.	TGTGCCACCAGCAGAGAGGAGAAGAATCAGCCCCAGCATTTT	CATSREEKNQPQHF
.	TRBJ1-1	TRBV6-5	TRBD1	TGTGCCAGCAGTTACTCGGACAGGGTTTACACTGAAGCTTTCTTT	CASSYSDRVYTEAFF
.	TRBJ1-4	TRBV3-1/TRBV3-2	.	TGTGCCAGCAGCCAATTAGGGGCCCCTAATGAAAAACTGTTTTTT	CASSQLGAPNEKLFF
few	TRBJ2-3	TRBV18	TRBD1	TGTGCCAGCTCACCAGGACAGGGGGCGCTTACGCAGTATTTT	CASSPGQGALTQYF
.	TRBJ1-3	TRBV7-2	TRBD1	TGTGCCAGCAGCTTCGCCGGACAGGTTGGAAACACCATATATTTT	CASSFAGQVGNTIYF
.	TRBJ2-5	TRBV4-1	TRBD2	TGCGCCAGCAGCCTCACGACTAGCGGGGAGTGGGAGACCCAGTACTTC	CASSLTTSGEWETQYF
.	TRBJ1-1	TRBV6-5	.	TGTGCCAGCAGTTACCGCGAGGACACTGAAGCTTTCTTT	CASSYREDTEAFF
.	TRBJ2-7	TRBV7-2	TRBD2	TGTGCCAGCAGCTTAGGACTAGCGGGGGCCAATTACGAGCAGTACTTC	CASSLGLAGANYEQYF
.	TRBJ1-3	TRBV7-2	TRBD1	TGTGCCAGCAGCTTATCGGGACAGGGCCCCTCTGGAAACACCATATATTTT	CASSLSGQGPSGNTIYF
.	TRBJ2-7	TRBV2	TRBD1	TGTGCCAGCAGGGGACAGGGGGTGCTCCACGAGCAGTACTTC	CASRGQGVLHEQYF